The rows below give T cell receptor beta chains drawn from one sample of a study of cytomegalovirus exposure and HLA in healthy donors. Generated by immunoSEQ multiplex PCR, the TCRdb table keeps only in-frame clones and is missing some. The sample carries some 140,000 clones, approximately 72% recorded once. What was sequenced was PBMCs. Every receptor here comes from a man between 18 and 35 years old in good health and CMV-seronegative. Each CDR3 is given with its conserved first and last residue. A D gene is named only where the DNA matches it firmly. Clone size is not always given. Where it is, it says once, few, many or a class for expanded clones.

cdr3_aa: CASSAVGGQGESYEQYF
cdr3_nt: TGTGCCAGCAGCGCCGTGGGGGGACAGGGGGAATCCTACGAGCAGTACTTC
j_call: TRBJ2-7
d_call: TRBD1
clone_size: .
v_call: TRBV5-5
cdr3_length: 17

cdr3_aa: CASSPQRDRGQETQYF
cdr3_nt: TGTGCCAGCAGCCCCCAGAGGGACAGGGGGCAAGAGACCCAGTACTTC
j_call: TRBJ2-5
d_call: TRBD1
clone_size: .
v_call: TRBV7-6
cdr3_length: 16

cdr3_aa: CASSEGPGTGNQPQHF
cdr3_nt: TGTGCCAGCAGTGAAGGCCCCGGGACAGGCAATCAGCCCCAGCATTTT
j_call: TRBJ1-5
d_call: TRBD1
clone_size: .
v_call: TRBV6-1
cdr3_length: 16

cdr3_aa: CASSQTGTGARGETQYF
cdr3_nt: TGTGCCAGCAGCCAAACTGGGACAGGGGCGAGAGGCGAGACCCAGTACTTC
j_call: TRBJ2-5
d_call: TRBD1
clone_size: .
v_call: TRBV11-2
cdr3_length: 17

cdr3_aa: CASKRGYHNEQFF
cdr3_nt: TGTGCCAGCAAACGAGGTTACCACAATGAGCAGTTCTTC
j_call: TRBJ2-1
d_call: .
clone_size: .
v_call: TRBV19
cdr3_length: 13

cdr3_aa: CASSYRDRDYNEQFF
cdr3_nt: TGTGCCAGCAGCTACCGGGACAGGGACTACAATGAGCAGTTCTTC
j_call: TRBJ2-1
d_call: TRBD1
clone_size: .
v_call: TRBV5-6
cdr3_length: 15

cdr3_aa: CASFRQSRTDTQYF
cdr3_nt: TGCGCCAGCTTCCGACAGAGCCGCACAGATACGCAGTATTTT
j_call: TRBJ2-3
d_call: .
clone_size: .
v_call: TRBV5-1
cdr3_length: 14

cdr3_aa: CASSPEWESETQYF
cdr3_nt: TGTGCCAGCAGCCCAGAGTGGGAGTCGGAGACCCAGTACTTC
j_call: TRBJ2-5
d_call: .
clone_size: .
v_call: TRBV6-5
cdr3_length: 14

cdr3_aa: CASSVGAGLEEQFF
cdr3_nt: TGTGCCAGCAGCGTAGGAGCAGGACTTGAGGAGCAGTTCTTC
j_call: TRBJ2-1
d_call: .
clone_size: .
v_call: TRBV9
cdr3_length: 14

cdr3_aa: CASSVAGATNEKLFF
cdr3_nt: TGTGCCAGCAGCGTGGCAGGGGCAACTAATGAAAAACTGTTTTTT
j_call: TRBJ1-4
d_call: .
clone_size: .
v_call: TRBV5-4
cdr3_length: 15

cdr3_aa: CTSSGGDEDRPGNTIYF
cdr3_nt: TGTACCAGCAGCGGCGGGGACGAGGATAGGCCTGGAAACACCATATATTTT
j_call: TRBJ1-3
d_call: .
clone_size: .
v_call: TRBV5-6
cdr3_length: 17

cdr3_aa: CATSPVTGRGSTEAFF
cdr3_nt: TGTGCCACCTCCCCCGTCACAGGTCGTGGTAGCACTGAAGCTTTCTTT
j_call: TRBJ1-1
d_call: .
clone_size: .
v_call: TRBV19
cdr3_length: 16

cdr3_aa: CASRWQTYEQYF
cdr3_nt: TGTGCCAGCAGGTGGCAGACCTACGAGCAGTACTTC
j_call: TRBJ2-7
d_call: .
clone_size: .
v_call: TRBV6-1
cdr3_length: 12

cdr3_aa: CASSERTSGRLLGANVLTF
cdr3_nt: TGTGCCAGCAGCGAGCGGACTAGCGGGCGATTGCTGGGGGCCAACGTCCTGACTTTC
j_call: TRBJ2-6
d_call: TRBD2
clone_size: .
v_call: TRBV9
cdr3_length: 19

cdr3_aa: CASSPGQANYGYTF
cdr3_nt: TGTGCCAGCAGTCCGGGACAGGCCAACTATGGCTACACCTTC
j_call: TRBJ1-2
d_call: TRBD1
clone_size: .
v_call: TRBV6-5
cdr3_length: 14

cdr3_aa: CASRAWTGREPQHF
cdr3_nt: TGTGCCAGCAGAGCCTGGACAGGTAGGGAGCCCCAGCATTTT
j_call: TRBJ1-5
d_call: TRBD1
clone_size: few
v_call: TRBV6-1
cdr3_length: 14

cdr3_aa: CASSPPNSVYTGELFF
cdr3_nt: TGCGCCAGCAGCCCCCCCAACTCGGTCTACACCGGGGAGCTGTTTTTT
j_call: TRBJ2-2
d_call: .
clone_size: .
v_call: TRBV4-1
cdr3_length: 16

cdr3_aa: CASSQILSQLETQYF
cdr3_nt: TGTGCCAGCAGTCAAATTTTGAGCCAACTCGAGACCCAGTACTTC
j_call: TRBJ2-5
d_call: .
clone_size: .
v_call: TRBV28
cdr3_length: 15

cdr3_aa: CASSRGGSIQETQYF
cdr3_nt: TGCGCCAGCAGCAGAGGGGGTAGTATCCAAGAGACCCAGTACTTC
j_call: TRBJ2-5
d_call: .
clone_size: .
v_call: TRBV5-1
cdr3_length: 15

cdr3_aa: CASSFRGSNTGELFF
cdr3_nt: TGTGCCAGCAGCTTCCGGGGTAGCAACACCGGGGAGCTGTTTTTT
j_call: TRBJ2-2
d_call: .
clone_size: .
v_call: TRBV7-6
cdr3_length: 15

cdr3_aa: CASSDFLGANVLTF
cdr3_nt: TGTGCCAGCAGTGACTTCCTGGGGGCCAACGTCCTGACTTTC
j_call: TRBJ2-6
d_call: .
clone_size: .
v_call: TRBV25-1
cdr3_length: 14

cdr3_aa: CASSRDRDQETQYF
cdr3_nt: TGTGCCAGTAGTAGGGACAGGGACCAAGAGACCCAGTACTTC
j_call: TRBJ2-5
d_call: TRBD1
clone_size: .
v_call: TRBV19
cdr3_length: 14

cdr3_aa: CASSPEGLVGNTIYF
cdr3_nt: TGTGCCAGCAGCCCAGAGGGCTTAGTCGGAAACACCATATATTTT
j_call: TRBJ1-3
d_call: .
clone_size: .
v_call: TRBV2
cdr3_length: 15